Listed below are T cell receptor beta chains from one sample, sequenced in a study of blood T cell repertoires in COVID-19. Clones were read by immunoSEQ multiplex PCR, and TCRdb kept only the in-frame ones, dropping some. The sample holds about 330,000 clones, around 90% seen once. The sample taken for sequencing was PBMCs or T cells enriched from blood (not recorded which). These receptors all come from a man aged 25 to 40 who had recovered from COVID-19. CDR3s include the opening cysteine and the closing phenylalanine or tryptophan. The D gene is left open where the match is weak. Clone size is given for some rows only: seen once, a few or many times, or a class if the clone is expanded.

size	D	V	J	CDR3	DNA
once	TRBD2	TRBV5-4	TRBJ2-1	CASSLAGGGAQGNEQFF	TGTGCCAGCAGCTTGGCCGGCGGGGGGGCCCAGGGGAATGAGCAGTTCTTC
.	.	TRBV7-6	TRBJ2-7	CASSLAGGANPYEQYF	TGTGCCAGCAGCTTAGCGGGGGGAGCCAATCCCTACGAGCAGTACTTC
.	.	TRBV28	TRBJ1-5	CASSSGNQPQHF	TGTGCCAGCAGTTCAGGGAATCAGCCCCAGCATTTT
once	.	TRBV30	TRBJ1-2	CAWTAGTTNYGYTF	TGTGCCTGGACCGCGGGGACCACTAACTATGGCTACACCTTC
.	.	TRBV29-1	TRBJ2-2	CSVRLTTGELFF	TGCAGCGTTCGCCTGACAACCGGGGAGCTGTTTTTT
.	.	TRBV18	TRBJ1-2	CASSLDRSSGGYTF	TGTGCCAGCTCACTCGACAGGAGCTCGGGTGGCTACACCTTC
.	TRBD1	TRBV11-2	TRBJ1-6	CASSPDRGNSPLHF	TGTGCCAGCAGCCCTGACAGGGGGAATTCACCCCTCCACTTT
.	TRBD2	TRBV27	TRBJ2-7	CASGTERGEQYF	TGTGCCAGTGGGACCGAGCGGGGAGAGCAGTACTTC
.	TRBD2	TRBV10-3	TRBJ2-3	CAISALAGGQDTQYF	TGTGCCATCAGTGCCCTAGCGGGGGGCCAGGATACGCAGTATTTT
few	.	TRBV7-9	TRBJ2-1	CASSPPSNEQFF	TGTGCCAGCAGCCCACCTAGCAATGAGCAGTTCTTC
.	.	TRBV5-1	TRBJ2-2	CASSSQASGITGELFF	TGCGCCAGCAGCTCCCAAGCATCAGGGATCACCGGGGAGCTGTTTTTT
.	.	TRBV18	TRBJ1-2	CASSPPGPHGYTF	TGTGCCAGCTCACCACCGGGGCCACATGGCTACACCTTC
.	TRBD1	TRBV27	TRBJ1-1	CASRTGLTEAFF	TGTGCCAGCAGGACAGGGTTGACTGAAGCTTTCTTT
.	TRBD2	TRBV19	TRBJ2-5	CASSIAGGLGETQYF	TGTGCCAGTAGTATCGCGGGGGGATTGGGAGAGACCCAGTACTTC
.	TRBD1	TRBV7-2	TRBJ2-1	CASSFPTRTGGRYNEQFF	TGTGCCAGCAGCTTCCCAACTCGGACAGGGGGGAGATACAATGAGCAGTTCTTC
few	TRBD1	TRBV10-1	TRBJ2-5	CASSEGQGARETQYF	TGCGCCAGCAGTGAGGGACAGGGGGCTAGAGAGACCCAGTACTTC
.	.	TRBV30	TRBJ2-2	CAWSVLRRATGELFF	TGTGCCTGGAGTGTACTACGGCGTGCCACCGGGGAGCTGTTTTTT
.	.	TRBV10-3	TRBJ2-3	CAIGRSRTDGPADTQYF	TGTGCCATCGGGCGGTCTCGGACAGATGGGCCCGCAGATACGCAGTATTTT
.	.	TRBV28	TRBJ1-4	CASSLWGGGATNEKLFF	TGTGCCAGCAGTTTATGGGGCGGGGGTGCAACTAATGAAAAACTGTTTTTT
.	.	TRBV4-1	TRBJ2-1	CASSDSFGSYNEQFF	TGCGCCAGCAGCGACAGTTTCGGCTCCTACAATGAGCAGTTCTTC
.	.	TRBV7-3	TRBJ2-2	CASSSNRRPDTGELFF	TGTGCCAGCAGCTCCAACAGGCGACCGGACACCGGGGAGCTGTTTTTT
.	.	TRBV6-5	TRBJ2-5	CASSIRGAEETQYF	TGTGCCAGCAGTATCAGGGGTGCCGAAGAGACCCAGTACTTC
.	TRBD1	TRBV6-5	TRBJ1-2	CASSGSTGGVWYTF	TGTGCCAGCAGCGGAAGTACAGGGGGGGTGTGGTACACCTTC
.	.	TRBV19	TRBJ2-1	CASSNRRGGEQFF	TGTGCCAGTAGTAACCGACGGGGTGGAGAGCAGTTCTTC
.	.	TRBV2	TRBJ2-3	CASNRDGVDTQYF	TGTGCCAGCAACAGGGATGGTGTAGATACGCAGTATTTT
.	TRBD1	TRBV29-1	TRBJ1-5	CSVAGQENQPQHF	TGCAGCGTGGCGGGACAGGAGAATCAGCCCCAGCATTTT
.	.	TRBV24-1	TRBJ1-2	CATSDLNWYGYTF	TGTGCCACCAGTGATTTAAACTGGTATGGCTACACCTTC
.	.	TRBV5-1	TRBJ1-1	CASSRTPESQAEAFF	TGCGCCAGCAGCCGGACACCGGAAAGTCAGGCTGAAGCTTTCTTT
.	.	TRBV6-5	TRBJ1-3	CASHSLYSGNTIYF	TGTGCCAGTCACAGCCTTTACTCTGGAAACACCATATATTTT
.	.	TRBV5-1	TRBJ1-2	CASSLGEDGYTF	TGCGCCAGCAGCTTGGGCGAGGATGGCTACACCTTC
.	TRBD2	TRBV14	TRBJ2-1	CASSQEGSGGLNFRNEQFF	TGTGCCAGCAGCCAAGAAGGGAGCGGGGGGCTCAATTTTCGAAATGAGCAGTTCTTC
.	.	TRBV3-1/TRBV3-2	TRBJ1-2	CASSPGGANYGYTF	TGTGCCAGCAGCCCCGGGGGGGCGAACTATGGCTACACCTTC
few	TRBD2	TRBV11-2	TRBJ2-7	CASSLQGSGSHEQYF	TGTGCCAGCAGCTTACAGGGTAGCGGGTCCCACGAGCAGTACTTC
.	.	TRBV10-2	TRBJ1-2	CASNTGGSYGYTF	TGCGCCAGCAACACGGGGGGCTCCTATGGCTACACCTTC
once	TRBD1	TRBV15	TRBJ1-5	CATGQEPNQPQHF	TGTGCCACCGGACAGGAGCCTAATCAGCCCCAGCATTTT
.	TRBD2	TRBV5-1	TRBJ2-7	CASSLGTSVAYEQYF	TGCGCCAGCAGCTTGGGGACTAGCGTAGCCTACGAGCAGTACTTC
.	.	TRBV11-3	TRBJ2-3	CASSLGGSAQYF	TGTGCCAGCAGCTTAGGCGGTAGCGCGCAGTATTTT
.	.	TRBV6-5	TRBJ2-7	CASSYSGGGLTREQYF	TGTGCCAGCAGTTACTCCGGTGGGGGCCTCACGAGGGAGCAGTACTTC
.	TRBD2	TRBV19	TRBJ2-2	CASRGTRWSGELFF	TGTGCCAGTAGGGGGACTAGGTGGTCCGGGGAGCTGTTTTTT
.	TRBD1	TRBV5-5	TRBJ2-7	CASSGGTGFYEQYF	TGTGCCAGCAGCGGCGGGACAGGGTTCTACGAGCAGTACTTC
.	.	TRBV19	TRBJ1-5	CASSTRDIYSNQPQHF	TGTGCCAGTAGTACCCGGGACATTTATAGCAATCAGCCCCAGCATTTT